These 9 T cell receptor beta chains originate from one sample sequenced in a study of T-cell reconstitution after alpha-beta-depleted transplantation in children. As it was prepared, the TCRbeta library received unique molecular identifiers. MiXCR, run by TCRdb on the PCR reads, gives a single entry per CDR3 protein. Of about 350,000 distinct CDR3 sequences listed, about 14% are singletons. The source material was PBMCs, sampled from the stem cell graft. These receptors originate from a human donor who donated a stem cell graft to a child with Fanconi anemia.

Ten or more counts support this clonotype. DNA of the CDR3: TGTGCCAGCAGCCCGACAGGGTACAATGAGCAGTTCTTC. As protein: CASSPTGYNEQFF. This chain connects TRBV12-3 or TRBV12-4 to TRBJ2-1, with TRBD1 matching over 7 bases. V trimming: 6 bases; J trimming: 4 bases; junction bases outside the gene matches: 3. The CDR3 is 13 amino acids.

This chain links TRBV24-1 with TRBJ2-5; 7 nucleotides agree with TRBD1. The CDR3 length is 15 residues. The J segment lost 3 bases and the V segment lost 4 bases, leaving 7 bases of the junction unmatched. The germline V gene encodes CDR1 KGHDR and CDR2 SFDVKD. The CDR3 here is CATSDPTGLKETQYF. CDR3 coding DNA: TGTGCCACCAGTGACCCGACAGGGTTAAAAGAGACCCAGTACTTC.

The rearrangement links TRBV7-9 to TRBJ2-1, with 7 bases lining up with TRBD1. With 5 bases clipped from V and 5 bases from J, the junction kept 12 bases outside the gene matches. The CDR3 has 16 amino acids. Germline-derived CDR1 and CDR2 are SEHNR and FQNEAQ (reference sequence). CDR3: CASSPRTGGTDNEQFF. Written as DNA, the CDR3 is TGTGCCAGCAGCCCTCGGACAGGCGGTACGGACAATGAGCAGTTCTTC.

The chain is built from TRBV3-1 and TRBJ2-5, with a weak D call TRBD1 (6 bases). The CDR3 covers 12 residues. Per the germline V gene, CDR1 is LGHDT and CDR2 is YNNKEL (reference sequence). The V and J ends lost 10 bases and 5 bases respectively, with 14 bases between them. CDR3 in amino acids: CATNGQTETQYF. The CDR3 DNA reads as TGTGCCACCAACGGACAGACTGAGACCCAGTACTTC.

The sample holds many counts of this clonotype. This sequence joins TRBV7-8 and TRBJ1-1; 7 bases map to TRBD1. The CDR3 has 16 amino acids. CDR1 is SGHVS, CDR2 FQNEAQ, per germline. V lost 2 bases, J lost 0 bases, and 6 bases stayed unmatched. Written as DNA, the CDR3 is TGTGCCAGCAGCTTATACAGGGGCGGTCTGAACACTGAAGCTTTCTTT. Its protein product is CASSLYRGGLNTEAFF.

The rearrangement uses TRBV7-2 and TRBJ2-7, with a tentative D call TRBD1 (5 bases). CDR1 is SGHTA, CDR2 FQGNSA, per germline. Deletions cut 1 base from V and 2 bases from J, with 15 bases between. This CDR3 has 16 residues. The CDR3 is CASSLGAAQGAYEQYV. As DNA, the CDR3 is TGTGCCAGCAGCTTAGGGGCAGCCCAAGGGGCCTACGAGCAGTACGTC.

This clonotype occurred a few times. The V and J genes are TRBV6-1 and TRBJ1-5, with D possibly TRBD1 on 5 matching bases. Trimming removed 6 bases from V and 1 base from J, with 13 bases in between. This CDR3 comprises 15 residues. The germline V gene has CDR1 MNHNS and CDR2 SASEGT. The CDR3 nucleotides are TGTGCCAGCAGCCCGGGGGGGTTCAGCAATCAGCCCCAGCATTTT. Its translation: CASSPGGFSNQPQHF.

In its sample, this clonotype was seen many times. The chain combines TRBV20-1 with TRBJ2-3, with TRBD2 matching 11 bases. The germline CDR1 and CDR2 sequences are DFQATT and SNEGSKA (reference sequence). The CDR3 covers 16 residues. DNA of the CDR3: TGCAGGGCCACTAGCGGGGGAAAGGGTAGCGCAGATACGCAGTATTTT. It yields the protein CRATSGGKGSADTQYF.

The gene calls are TRBV20-1 and TRBJ1-2; 11 bases agree with TRBD1. From germline, CDR1 is DFQATT and CDR2 SNEGSKA (reference sequence). J was trimmed by 6 bases and V by 5 bases; bases with no gene match: 8. The CDR3 runs to 14 residues. CDR3 protein: CSALTGTGGNGYTF. CDR3 coding DNA: TGCAGTGCTCTTACCGGGACAGGGGGAAATGGCTACACCTTC.